This passage covers 7 T cell receptor beta chains from one sample sequenced in a study of shared clonotypes between healthy human individuals. Using immunoSEQ multiplex PCR, the repertoire was profiled, and TCRdb retains in-frame clones only, with some absent. The sample carries around 2.5 million clones, roughly 93% recorded once. The specimen was naive CD4+ T cells from PBMCs. Subset denoted: CD45RA+ positively selected. The source of these receptors is a man younger than 35 in good health. Some clones in this sample may be carry-over from other donors' samples.

The V and J genes are TRBV6-5 and TRBJ1-3; no clear D. Germline V gene lookup returns CDR1 MNHEY and CDR2 SVGAGI. This CDR3 has 13 amino acids. V lost 7 bases to trimming and J lost 0 bases, with 7 bases between them. This chain's CDR3 is CASKRISGNTIYF. CDR3 DNA sequence: TGTGCCAGCAAACGGATCTCTGGAAACACCATATATTTT.

This clone was counted once. The J gene is TRBJ1-1, the V gene TRBV2; a weak D match, TRBD1 (5 bases). The CDR3 consists of 13 residues. Trimming pared 5 bases from V and 3 bases from J, leaving 10 bases between. CDR1 and CDR2 (germline): SNHLY, FYNNEI. DNA of the CDR3: TGTGCCAGCAGTCCCGGGACCTACACTGAAGCTTTCTTT. This encodes CASSPGTYTEAFF.

This rearrangement joins TRBV5-1 to TRBJ2-2, with 8 bases lining up with TRBD1. CDR1 and CDR2 from the germline V gene are SGHRS and YFSETQ. V lost 4 bases and J lost 5; bases outside the gene matches: 16. The CDR3 has 18 residues. The CDR3 loop is CASSANRTGISRTGELFF. The CDR3 bases are TGCGCCAGCAGCGCGAATAGGACAGGGATTTCCCGTACCGGGGAGCTGTTTTTT.

This clone is a singleton in its sample. This chain joins TRBV18 and TRBJ2-5; TRBD2 agrees at 10 bases. The better agreement between TRBJ2-7 and the DNA end casts doubt on the J call. The length of the CDR3 is 15 residues. Germline-derived CDR1 and CDR2 are KGHSH and LQKENI. CDR3: CASSVAGGPSYEQYF. For the CDR3, the DNA is TGTGCCAGCTCCGTAGCGGGAGGACCCTCCTACGAGCAGTACTTC.

Comment on this clone: Other nucleotide sequences from this sample produce the same CDR3. J is TRBJ2-1 and V is TRBV5-6, with D perhaps TRBD2 (5 bases). Germline values: CDR1 SGHDT, CDR2 YYEEEE. The CDR3 consists of 15 residues. Trimming took 0 bases from V and 4 from J, leaving 11 bases between them. The CDR3 nucleotides read TGTGCCAGCAGCTTGGGGCTAGCCGAATACAATGAGCAGTTCTTC. Its translation: CASSLGLAEYNEQFF.

The rearrangement links TRBV27 to TRBJ1-1; D not resolved. This CDR3 has 13 residues. CDR1 is MNHEY and CDR2 is SMNVEV in the germline V gene (reference sequence). V was clipped by 4 bases and J by 9 bases, with 15 bases between them. The CDR3 sequence: CASSSVSGYQAFF. Written as DNA, the CDR3 is TGTGCCAGCAGTTCCGTGTCGGGGTATCAAGCTTTCTTT.

This chain links TRBV6-1 with TRBJ2-7, with D hard to call. The CDR3 covers 14 residues. Looked up from germline, CDR1 is MNHNS and CDR2 is SASEGT. Trimming pared 2 bases from V and 2 bases from J, leaving 10 bases between. The CDR3 sequence: CASSESRQTYEQYF. CDR3 DNA: TGTGCCAGCAGTGAATCACGGCAGACCTACGAGCAGTACTTC.